This T cell receptor beta chain comes out of a study of blood T cells in healthy people across ages. A second about 7 to 11 cycle PCR used barcoded and J-beta primers. TCRdb independently ran MiXCR on the 5' RACE reads; one entry per CDR3 protein. The sample lists about a million distinct CDR3 sequences, about 44% occurring once. This clonotype was observed a few times. This sequence was found in a man in his thirties or forties in good health. Specimen: blood.

The chain's CDR3 is CASSQFSGDYGYTF. CDR3 in DNA: TGCGCCAGCAGCCAGTTCTCAGGGGACTATGGCTACACCTTC. The chain links TRBV4-1 to TRBJ1-2, with D tentatively TRBD1 (6 bases). CDR3 size: 14 residues. Trimming took off 3 bases at V and 3 bases at J, with 11 bases between the two ends. Germline V lookup: CDR1 MGHRA, CDR2 YSYEKL.